The rows below give T cell receptor beta chains drawn from one sample of a study of tumor-infiltrating lymphocytes in localized non-small cell lung cancer. TCRdb's table, derived via immunoSEQ multiplex PCR, lists solely in-frame clones and lacks some. Of several thousand clones listed, approximately 71% were seen once; the top ten hold approximately 13%. The sample consisted of lung tumor tissue. Receptors originate from a human donor with non-small cell lung cancer. The CDR3 runs from the conserved cysteine through the conserved F or W. Each record gives: CDR3 length, J gene, V gene, clone size, D gene, CDR3 protein, CDR3 DNA. The D gene is left open where the match is weak. Size is omitted from some rows. Given values are once, few, many or a class for expanded clones.

12,TRBJ2-5,TRBV6-6,few,NA,CASKKREETQYF,TGTGCCAGCAAAAAGCGCGAAGAGACCCAGTACTTC
18,TRBJ2-1,TRBV4-1,NA,NA,CASSQDHEGDVRRNEQFF,TGCGCCAGCAGCCAAGATCATGAGGGCGACGTTAGGCGCAATGAGCAGTTCTTC
19,TRBJ1-6,TRBV5-1,NA,NA,CASSPSSVGGRSYNSPLHF,TGCGCCAGCAGCCCAAGCTCGGTTGGGGGGCGCTCCTATAATTCACCCCTCCACTTT
15,TRBJ1-1,TRBV5-4,NA,NA,CASSLGVLVGTEAFF,TGTGCCAGCAGCTTGGGAGTTCTGGTTGGGACTGAAGCTTTCTTT
14,TRBJ2-5,TRBV5-1,few,TRBD1,CASSPGQGWETQYF,TGCGCCAGCAGCCCCGGACAGGGATGGGAGACCCAGTACTTC
13,TRBJ1-3,TRBV27,once,NA,CASSASVGNTIYF,TGTGCCAGCAGTGCCTCCGTAGGAAACACCATATATTTT
16,TRBJ1-3,TRBV15,NA,NA,CATSSIPMISGNTIYF,TGTGCCACCAGCAGCATTCCTATGATCTCGGGAAACACCATATATTTT
16,TRBJ2-7,TRBV7-2,NA,NA,CASNSIRRVGTYEQYF,TGTGCCAGCAACTCTATAAGGAGGGTAGGAACCTACGAGCAGTACTTC
15,TRBJ2-1,TRBV5-3,few,NA,CARSLVGVCYNEQFF,TGTGCCAGAAGCTTGGTGGGGGTATGTTACAATGAGCAGTTCTTC
13,TRBJ1-6,TRBV6-1,NA,TRBD1,CASSGQGYKPLHF,TGTGCCAGCTCGGGACAGGGATATAAACCCCTCCACTTT
16,TRBJ2-3,TRBV27,NA,NA,CASSRRTWGLTDTQYF,TGTGCCAGCAGCCGTCGGACGTGGGGGCTCACAGATACGCAGTATTTT
16,TRBJ2-3,TRBV7-2,NA,NA,CASSLLVPAARDTQYF,TGTGCCAGCAGCTTATTAGTACCCGCCGCCCGGGACACGCAGTATTTT
15,TRBJ2-7,TRBV4-3,few,NA,CASSQDWANYYEQYF,TGCGCCAGCAGCCAAGACTGGGCTAACTACTACGAGCAGTACTTC
11,TRBJ2-2,TRBV7-8,few,NA,CASSLSGELFF,TGTGCCAGCAGCTTATCCGGGGAGCTGTTTTTT
15,TRBJ2-4,TRBV11-2,NA,NA,CASSSSGTAGNIQYF,TGTGCCAGCAGCTCTTCCGGGACAGCGGGAAACATTCAGTACTTC
16,TRBJ1-6,TRBV27,NA,TRBD1,CASSLGQGGRNSPLHF,TGTGCCAGCAGTTTAGGACAGGGTGGAAGGAATTCACCCCTCCACTTT
15,TRBJ2-7,TRBV5-3,NA,NA,CASSQASGAAYEQYF,TGTGCCAGCAGCCAAGCTTCCGGCGCCGCCTACGAGCAGTACTTC
14,TRBJ1-2,TRBV4-1,once,NA,CASSHEGKNYGYTF,TGCGCCAGCAGCCACGAGGGGAAAAACTATGGCTACACCTTC
10,TRBJ1-4,TRBV20-1,NA,NA,CSAFNEKLFF,TGCAGTGCTTTTAATGAAAAACTGTTTTTT
15,TRBJ2-3,TRBV11-3,NA,NA,CASSLGGTPQGTQYF,TGTGCCAGCAGCTTAGGGGGGACCCCCCAAGGTACGCAGTATTTT
14,TRBJ2-7,TRBV7-2,NA,TRBD2,CASSLASGSYEQYF,TGTGCCAGCAGCTTAGCTAGCGGGAGTTACGAGCAGTACTTC
14,TRBJ2-3,TRBV2,NA,TRBD1,CASSVNRGRDTQYF,TGTGCCAGCAGCGTCAACAGGGGGAGAGATACGCAGTATTTT
13,TRBJ2-3,TRBV19,NA,NA,CASTSQQGGTQYF,TGTGCCAGTACGAGCCAGCAAGGGGGTACGCAGTATTTT
15,TRBJ1-4,TRBV4-1,medium-sized,NA,CASSQAAAYNEKLFF,TGCGCCAGCAGCCAAGCGGCAGCCTATAATGAAAAACTGTTTTTT
15,TRBJ2-7,TRBV18,NA,NA,CASSPQGGGVHEQYF,TGTGCCAGCTCTCCCCAAGGAGGGGGGGTGCACGAGCAGTACTTC
15,TRBJ1-5,TRBV19,NA,TRBD1,CASLRTGVGNQPQHF,TGTGCCAGCCTACGAACAGGGGTCGGCAATCAGCCCCAGCATTTT
12,TRBJ1-5,TRBV7-9,few,NA,CASSLNTRAQHF,TGTGCCAGCAGCTTAAATACCAGGGCCCAGCATTTT
16,TRBJ2-1,TRBV4-1,NA,TRBD2,CASSHLSGGQPGEQFF,TGCGCCAGCAGCCACCTTAGCGGGGGCCAGCCCGGGGAGCAGTTCTTC
14,TRBJ1-2,TRBV30,NA,TRBD1,CAWRETGGWDGYTF,TGTGCCTGGAGAGAGACAGGGGGCTGGGATGGCTACACCTTC
17,TRBJ2-2,TRBV5-4,NA,NA,CASSSSPGLLNTGELFF,TGTGCCAGCAGCTCTTCCCCGGGGCTCCTTAACACCGGGGAGCTGTTTTTT
16,TRBJ2-2,TRBV11-3,NA,NA,CASSPHSGVTTGELFF,TGTGCCAGCAGCCCCCACTCTGGGGTTACGACCGGGGAGCTGTTTTTT
14,TRBJ2-5,TRBV25-1,NA,NA,CASSEWDGQETQYF,TGTGCCAGCAGTGAATGGGACGGTCAAGAGACCCAGTACTTC
15,TRBJ2-3,TRBV6-1,once,TRBD2,CASRGLAGGPDTQYF,TGTGCCAGCAGGGGACTAGCGGGGGGGCCAGATACGCAGTATTTT
13,TRBJ2-1,TRBV5-6,NA,TRBD1,CASSSGGQNEQFF,TGTGCCAGCAGTTCAGGGGGCCAGAATGAGCAGTTCTTC
14,TRBJ2-2,TRBV30,once,TRBD2,CAWSRLAETGELFF,TGTGCCTGGAGCCGACTAGCGGAGACCGGGGAGCTGTTTTTT
15,TRBJ2-7,TRBV7-3,NA,TRBD1,CASSTPGQAAYEQYF,TGTGCCAGCAGCACCCCGGGACAGGCCGCCTACGAGCAGTACTTC
17,TRBJ1-1,TRBV2,NA,NA,CASSEFGGGDLNTEAFF,TGTGCCAGCAGTGAATTTGGGGGAGGGGACTTGAACACTGAAGCTTTCTTT
18,TRBJ1-6,TRBV5-4,NA,NA,CASSLAGRASSYNSPLHF,TGTGCCAGCAGCTTGGCCGGCAGGGCGAGCTCCTATAATTCACCCCTCCACTTT
12,TRBJ2-7,TRBV5-1,few,NA,CASGHTGLEQYF,TGCGCCAGCGGCCATACAGGGCTCGAGCAGTACTTC
17,TRBJ1-1,TRBV5-6,NA,TRBD1,CASSLGAAGGVRTEAFF,TGTGCCAGCAGCTTGGGAGCGGCAGGGGGCGTGAGGACTGAAGCTTTCTTT
13,TRBJ1-2,TRBV19,NA,TRBD1,CASSVGQGYGYTF,TGTGCCAGTAGTGTGGGACAGGGCTATGGCTACACCTTC
13,TRBJ1-1,TRBV4-3,NA,NA,CASSQDQSTEAFF,TGCGCCAGCAGCCAAGATCAGAGCACTGAAGCTTTCTTT
15,TRBJ2-7,TRBV7-2,few,NA,CASSLEGRGRVKQYF,TGTGCCAGCAGCTTAGAGGGTCGGGGACGTGTCAAGCAGTACTTC
14,TRBJ2-5,TRBV7-8,NA,NA,CASSRGRTQETQYF,TGTGCCAGCAGCCGAGGACGGACCCAAGAGACCCAGTACTTC
13,TRBJ1-1,TRBV6-5,NA,NA,CASRGGLNTEAFF,TGTGCCAGCAGAGGGGGGCTGAACACTGAAGCTTTCTTT
14,TRBJ1-1,TRBV4-3,NA,NA,CASSQVGPNTEAFF,TGCGCCAGCAGCCAAGTGGGGCCTAACACTGAAGCTTTCTTT
14,TRBJ1-4,TRBV5-1,NA,NA,CASSPGTQNEKLFF,TGCGCCAGCAGCCCCGGGACACAGAATGAAAAACTGTTTTTT
15,TRBJ2-4,TRBV6-1,NA,TRBD2,CASSESSGGRDIQYF,TGTGCCAGCAGTGAATCCAGCGGGGGTAGGGACATTCAGTACTTC